Sequencing of this T cell receptor beta chain was carried out in a study of CD8+CD57+ T cells in acquired aplastic anemia. Study conclusions and caveats: The number of CD8+ CDR3 sequences shared by patients and controls was twenty-nine.

Patients who underwent sequencing had shown CD8+CD57+ cell expansion by flow cytometry. As a group, the patients uniformly had severe acquired aplastic anemia. There are 13 residues in the CDR3. Germline CDR1 is LNHNV and CDR2 is YYDKDF (reference sequence). As regards this clonotype: The antigen is unknown. One junction end disagrees with the germline gene, perhaps due to a read error.

Genomic DNA provided the template from which TCR beta VDJ and CDR3 profiles were obtained. MiXCR, applied by TCRdb to the reads, yields one record per CDR3 protein. Altogether more than 250,000 distinct CDR3 sequences are present, roughly 82% being singletons, with the ten largest covering 40% to 55%. This chain joins TRBV15 and TRBJ1-6, with 8 bases fitting TRBD1. This TCR came from a human donor with aplastic anemia. Sample: sorted CD4+, CD8+, or CD8+CD57+ T cells (not recorded which) from PBMCs. CDR3 in amino acids: CASSGPGQAYQHF. The CDR3 bases are TGTGCCAGCAGCGGCCCGGGACAGGCATACCAGCACTTT.